This TCR beta chain was sequenced during a study of cytomegalovirus exposure and HLA in healthy donors. Study-level information: Later, an analysis reported that the 120 or so validation repertoires had used the same platform as the 666 first-cohort repertoires. Study-wide results and caveats: For cytomegalovirus status, the classifier reportedly gave diagnoses with high specificity and sensitivity. That first-cohort TCR clusters tended to co-occur in the roughly 110 validation repertoires was found in a later analysis.

TCRdb's table, derived via immunoSEQ multiplex PCR, lists solely in-frame clones and lacks some. This table has 160,000 or so clones, 70% to 90% appearing once. Comments on this clone: Its antigen is currently unknown.

The CDR3 totals 15 residues. Germline V CDR1 and CDR2: SGDLS, YYNGEE. Trimming took off 4 bases at V and 6 bases at J, with 16 bases between the two ends. This rearrangement joins TRBV9 to TRBJ2-2; TRBD1 might be the D (7 bases). The sequenced material came from PBMCs. The TCR sequence derives from a man aged 25-45 years in good health and CMV-seropositive. The CDR3 protein is CASSPRGDWSGELFF. The CDR3 bases are TGTGCCAGCAGCCCCAGGGGGGACTGGTCCGGGGAGCTGTTTTTT.